This T cell receptor (beta chain) was recovered during a study of T cells in Graves' hyperthyroidism and ophthalmopathy. RNA transcripts were the template for amplifying TCR beta CDR3 regions. The TCR CDR3 was amplified in a first-round RT-PCR using the HTBI primer set. Via MiXCR, TCRdb re-called the multiplex PCR reads, giving one row per CDR3 protein. Among hundreds of thousands of distinct CDR3 sequences listed, over 15% were seen once. CDR3 length: 18 residues. The germline V gene has CDR1 SGHRS and CDR2 YFSETQ. Trimming removed 4 bases at V and 2 bases at J, with 24 bases between. There are many counts of this clonotype.

The specimen was blood. The TCR comes from a woman aged 18-29 years with Graves' hyperthyroidism. This chain connects TRBV5-1 to TRBJ1-1; D possibly corresponds to TRBD1 (5 bases). The CDR3 DNA is TGCGCCAGCAGCCTGGGGGGTCTCGGTTCTTACGACAACACTGAAGCTTTCTTT. Translating gives CASSLGGLGSYDNTEAFF.